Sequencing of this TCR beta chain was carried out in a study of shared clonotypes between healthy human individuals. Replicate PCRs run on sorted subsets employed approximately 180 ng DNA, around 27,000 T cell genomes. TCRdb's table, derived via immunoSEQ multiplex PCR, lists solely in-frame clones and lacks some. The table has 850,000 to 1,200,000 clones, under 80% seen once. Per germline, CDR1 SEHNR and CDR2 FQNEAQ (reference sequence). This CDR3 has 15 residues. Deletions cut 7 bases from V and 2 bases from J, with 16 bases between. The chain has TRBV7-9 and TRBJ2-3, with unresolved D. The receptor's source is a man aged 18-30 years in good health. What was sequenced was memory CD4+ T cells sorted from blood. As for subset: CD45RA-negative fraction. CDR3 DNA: TGTGCCAGCATTTCTGCCCCGGGCCTCACAGATACGCAGTATTTT. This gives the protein CASISAPGLTDTQYF.